This TCR beta chain stems from a study of blood T cell repertoires in COVID-19. Overall study: Samples of COVID-19 (acute and convalescent) were obtained from the United States, Italy and Spain.

Libraries were prepared by immunoSEQ multiplex PCR; TCRdb keeps only in-frame clonotypes and omits some of them. The sample lists approximately 120,000 clones, about four fifths occurring once. V was cut by 3 bases and J by 5 bases, with 16 bases left in between. This CDR3 has 16 residues. Germline values: CDR1 MNHNS, CDR2 SASEGT. Sequencing was done on a sample of peripheral blood. This sequence was found in a man aged 80 or over with acute or convalescent COVID-19. The chain links TRBV6-1 to TRBJ1-4, with a weak D call TRBD1 (5 bases). The CDR3 nucleotides are TGTGCCAGCAGTGATGATTTCGGGGGGTGGAATGAAAAACTGTTTTTT. This translates into CASSDDFGGWNEKLFF.